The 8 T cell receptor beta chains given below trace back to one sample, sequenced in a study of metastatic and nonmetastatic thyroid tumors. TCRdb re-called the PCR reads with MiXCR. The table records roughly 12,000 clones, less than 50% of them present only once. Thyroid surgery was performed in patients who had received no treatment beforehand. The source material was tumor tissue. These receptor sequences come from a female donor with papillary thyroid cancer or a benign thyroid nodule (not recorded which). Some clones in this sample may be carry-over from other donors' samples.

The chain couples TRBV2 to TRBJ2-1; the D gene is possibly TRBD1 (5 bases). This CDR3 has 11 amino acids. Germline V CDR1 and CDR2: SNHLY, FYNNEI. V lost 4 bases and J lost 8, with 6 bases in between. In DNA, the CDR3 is TGTGCCAGCAGTGTAGGGGATGAGCAGTTCTTC. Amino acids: CASSVGDEQFF.

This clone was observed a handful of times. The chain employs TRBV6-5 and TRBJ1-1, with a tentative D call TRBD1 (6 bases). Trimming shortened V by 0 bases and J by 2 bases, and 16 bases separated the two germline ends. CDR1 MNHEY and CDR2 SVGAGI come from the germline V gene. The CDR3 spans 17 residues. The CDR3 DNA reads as TGTGCCAGCAGTTACTCCGAAGGTTGGGGACAAAACACTGAAGCTTTCTTT. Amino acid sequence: CASSYSEGWGQNTEAFF.

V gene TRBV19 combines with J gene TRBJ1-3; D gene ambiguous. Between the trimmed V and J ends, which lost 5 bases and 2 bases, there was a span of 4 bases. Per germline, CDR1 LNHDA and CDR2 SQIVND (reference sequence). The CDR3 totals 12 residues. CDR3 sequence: CASSLTGNTIYF. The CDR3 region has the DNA TGTGCCAGTAGTTTAACTGGAAACACCATATATTTT.

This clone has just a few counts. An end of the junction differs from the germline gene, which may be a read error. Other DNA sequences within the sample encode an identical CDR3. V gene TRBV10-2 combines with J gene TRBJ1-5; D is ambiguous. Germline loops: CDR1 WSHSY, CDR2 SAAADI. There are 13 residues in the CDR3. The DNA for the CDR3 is TGCGCCAGCAGTGCACTCGGAGGGCAGCCCCAACATTTT. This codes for CASSALGGQPQHF.

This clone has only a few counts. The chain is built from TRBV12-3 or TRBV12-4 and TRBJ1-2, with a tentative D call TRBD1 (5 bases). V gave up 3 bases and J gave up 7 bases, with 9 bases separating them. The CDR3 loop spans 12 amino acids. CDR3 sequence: CASSFTRAGYTF. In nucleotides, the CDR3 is TGTGCCAGCAGTTTCACCAGGGCTGGCTACACCTTC.

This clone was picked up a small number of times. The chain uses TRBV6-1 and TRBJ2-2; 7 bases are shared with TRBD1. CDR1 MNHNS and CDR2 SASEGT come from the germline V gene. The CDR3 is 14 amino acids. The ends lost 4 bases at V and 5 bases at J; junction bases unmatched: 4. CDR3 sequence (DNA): TGTGCCAGCAGTGCCGGACAGGAGACCGGGGAGCTGTTTTTT. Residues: CASSAGQETGELFF.

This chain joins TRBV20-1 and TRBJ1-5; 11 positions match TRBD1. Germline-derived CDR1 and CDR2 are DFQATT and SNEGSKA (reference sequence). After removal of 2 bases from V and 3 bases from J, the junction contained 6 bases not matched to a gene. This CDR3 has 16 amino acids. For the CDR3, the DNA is TGCAGTGCTAGAACCGGGACAGGGGGAGACAATCAGCCCCAGCATTTT. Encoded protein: CSARTGTGGDNQPQHF.

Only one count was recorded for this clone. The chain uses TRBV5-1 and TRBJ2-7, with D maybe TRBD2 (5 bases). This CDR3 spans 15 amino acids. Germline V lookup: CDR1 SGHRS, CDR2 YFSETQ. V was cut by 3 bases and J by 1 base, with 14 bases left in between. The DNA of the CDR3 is TGCGCCAGCAGCTACGGGGATCTTTGGTCCTACGAGCAGTACTTC. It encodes CASSYGDLWSYEQYF.